The sequence of this T cell receptor beta chain was determined in a study of T cell responses to AZD1222 COVID-19 vaccine. Study-level background: Second doses were pooled across both intervals (about 4 or about 12 weeks).

Study-level points and caveats: Among AZD1222 vaccinees, only six or seven were seropositive at baseline. The study reported that nearly half of spike-specific TCRs target unmutated variant regions. White British donors predominated, females outnumbered males, and clonal diversity was possibly underestimated.

Using immunoSEQ multiplex PCR, the repertoire was profiled, and TCRdb retains in-frame clones only, with some absent. The profile shows fewer than 110,000 clones, 91% of them singletons. Note on this clone: Its cognate antigen is unknown.

The length of the CDR3 is 16 residues. Germline-derived CDR1 and CDR2 are SGHVS and FQNEAQ. The trim removed 2 bases at V and 5 bases at J, leaving 2 bases unmatched. This specimen consisted of peripheral blood, obtained on day 0 of AZD1222 vaccination. V is TRBV7-8 and J is TRBJ2-2, with TRBD2 identical over 13 bases. The TCR was taken from an adult in good health. This CDR3 reads CASSLRTSGGTGELFF. CDR3 DNA: TGTGCCAGCAGCTTAAGGACTAGCGGGGGAACCGGGGAGCTGTTTTTT.